The 8 T cell receptor beta chains below were found in one sample sequenced in a study of beta chain features in type 1 diabetes (dated by TCRdb to 2017 to 2018). On the study overall, not on this receptor specifically: Type 1 diabetes patients showed a moderate but significant shortening of TCRB CDR3 length in all four CD4+ subsets.

The library came from the immunoSEQ multiplex PCR assay. The High Capacity cDNA Reverse Transcription Kit was used to reverse transcribe all of the isolated RNA, meaning that expressed TCRB transcripts were what got sequenced. TCRdb retrieved this table from immuneACCESS and kept in-frame rearrangements only. Not all clones are present; in checked studies, unresolved V genes account for under half, and no reason is known for the remainder. For this sample there are 600,000 or so clones; over 12% appear just once. The top ten clones comprise nearly 0.04% of the sample. Their antigens remain unidentified. Sequencing was carried out using naive CD4+ T cells from blood. Explained via the paper, the cell subset or site label denotes: true naive CD4+ T cells. Source of these receptors: a man aged 18 to 29 with type 1 diabetes.

This clone was observed a handful of times. The rearrangement joins TRBV28 to TRBJ1-1; weak D call: TRBD1 (6 bases). CDR3 length: 13 residues. V dropped 6 bases and J dropped 10 bases, with 18 bases sitting between them. CDR1 MDHEN and CDR2 SYDVKM come from the germline V gene. The CDR3 DNA reads TGTGCCAGCAGCTTACAGGGAAACGAGGGAGCTTTCTTT. Its protein product is CASSLQGNEGAFF.

V usage is TRBV21-1 and J usage is TRBJ2-5; the D segment call TRBD1 is taken from the table without a DNA check. TRBV21-1 is given as a pseudogene. The CDR3 covers 14 residues. The CDR3 sequence: CASSAPGTEETQYF. DNA of the CDR3: TGTGCCAGCAGCGCTCCCGGGACAGAAGAGACCCAGTACTTC.

The genes are TRBV6-1 and TRBJ2-7, with D unresolved. V was pared by 4 bases and J by 4 bases, with 5 bases between. CDR3 length: 11 residues. Germline V gene data show CDR1 as MNHNS and CDR2 as SASEGT. The CDR3 reads CASSVLYEQYF. In DNA, the CDR3 is TGTGCCAGCAGTGTTTTGTACGAGCAGTACTTC.

This clone was picked up a small number of times. V and J are TRBV15 and TRBJ2-5, with TRBD2 matching 7 bases. Germline V CDR1 and CDR2: LNHNV, YYDKDF (reference sequence). After removal of 4 bases from V and 4 bases from J, the junction contained 3 bases not matched to a gene. The CDR3 is 13 amino acids. The CDR3 reads CATSKREGETQYF. DNA of the CDR3: TGTGCCACCAGCAAAAGGGAGGGAGAGACCCAGTACTTC.

The chain joins TRBV10-3 to TRBJ1-5, with TRBD1 as a possible D gene (5 bases). Germline CDR1 is ENHRY and CDR2 is SYGVKD. The length of the CDR3 is 15 residues. Trimming pared 0 bases from V and 9 bases from J, leaving 15 bases between. CDR3 residues: CAISESSTGGRPQHF. The DNA of the CDR3 is TGTGCCATCAGTGAGTCTTCGACCGGGGGACGGCCCCAGCATTTT.

The chain recombines TRBV30 with TRBJ2-2, with TRBD1 matching 7 bases. V lost 0 bases to trimming and J lost 4 bases; unmatched junction nucleotides: 2. This CDR3 spans 14 amino acids. Germline V gene sequence: CDR1 GTSNPN, CDR2 SVGIG (reference sequence). Here the CDR3 DNA reads TGTGCCTGGAGTGTGGCAGGGGGCACCGGGGAGCTGTTTTTT. Protein sequence: CAWSVAGGTGELFF.

J is TRBJ1-1 and V is TRBV2, with TRBD1 matching 7 bases. Germline V lookup: CDR1 SNHLY, CDR2 FYNNEI. With 3 bases clipped from V and 8 bases from J, the junction kept 12 bases outside the gene matches. The CDR3 is 15 amino acids. The CDR3 DNA sequence: TGTGCCAGCAGTGAGGCTCGGGACAGCAACATAGAAGCTTTCTTT. Translated, it gives CASSEARDSNIEAFF. Based on the CDR3 plus reference TRBV2 and TRBJ1-1, the full variable domain is EPEVTQTPSHQVTQMGQEVILRCVPISNHLYFYWYRQILGQKVEFLVSFYNNEISEKSEIFDDQFSVERPDGSNFTLKIRSTKLEDSAMYFCASSEARDSNIEAFFGQGTRLTVV.

V is TRBV7-2 and J is TRBJ2-6; D possibly corresponds to TRBD1 (6 bases). Germline-derived CDR1 and CDR2 are SGHTA and FQGNSA. This CDR3 is built from 18 residues. The V end was cut by 1 base, the J end by 0 bases, with 13 bases between. CDR3 protein: CASSLDPTGSSGANVLTF. CDR3 sequence (DNA): TGTGCCAGCAGCTTAGATCCCACAGGGAGCTCTGGGGCCAACGTCCTGACTTTC.